Shown below are 17 T cell receptor beta chains from a single sample sequenced in a study of cytomegalovirus exposure and HLA in healthy donors. Use of 60 Vbeta and 13 Jbeta primers characterized the PCR. Only in-frame clones appear in the TCRdb table, and some are missing; sequencing was by immunoSEQ multiplex PCR. Here the sample spans about 140,000 clones, roughly three quarters being singletons. Material for sequencing was PBMCs. These TCRs come from a female donor in good health and CMV-seronegative.

The chain links TRBV7-9 to TRBJ2-3, with TRBD2 matching 9 bases. Germline V gene lookup returns CDR1 SEHNR and CDR2 FQNEAQ (reference sequence). CDR3 size: 17 residues. After removal of 4 bases from V and 0 bases from J, the junction contained 8 bases not matched to a gene. The CDR3 DNA reads TGTGCCAGCAGCTCGGATAAAGCGGGAGGTAGCACAGATACGCAGTATTTT. It yields the protein CASSSDKAGGSTDTQYF.

This sequence joins TRBV5-1 and TRBJ1-2; D uncertain. The CDR3 is 14 residues long. V dropped 7 bases and J dropped 2 bases, with 15 bases sitting between them. CDR1 and CDR2 (germline): SGHRS, YFSETQ. CDR3: CASSRNGANYGYTF. DNA of the CDR3: TGCGCCAGCTCCCGAAACGGAGCGAACTATGGCTACACCTTC.

Written as DNA, the CDR3 is TGTGCCAGCAGCGCCGGGACAGGGGTTTACGAGCAGTACTTC. This gives the protein CASSAGTGVYEQYF. V usage is TRBV11-2 and J usage is TRBJ2-7, with 10 bases aligning to TRBD1. Losses at the gene ends were 5 bases for V and 4 bases for J; bases not matched to a gene: 5. The CDR3 is 14 amino acids. CDR1 and CDR2 (germline): SGHAT, FQNNGV.

The chain joins TRBV5-1 to TRBJ1-6; 8 positions match TRBD1. Germline loops: CDR1 SGHRS, CDR2 YFSETQ. The J segment lost 5 bases and the V segment lost 4 bases, leaving 8 bases of the junction unmatched. There are 16 residues in the CDR3. For the CDR3, the DNA is TGCGCCAGCAGCCTCGCGCCGGACAGGGATAATTCACCCCTCCACTTT. Protein: CASSLAPDRDNSPLHF.

V usage is TRBV5-1 and J usage is TRBJ2-3, with D possibly matching TRBD1 (6 bases). The CDR3 is made up of 16 amino acids. Germline CDR1 and CDR2: SGHRS and YFSETQ. Trimming removed 0 bases at V and 2 bases at J, with 13 bases between. The CDR3 sequence: CASSLGGGVNTDTQYF. The CDR3 DNA reads as TGCGCCAGCAGCTTGGGAGGGGGAGTAAACACAGATACGCAGTATTTT.

The genes are TRBV27 and TRBJ2-3; the match to TRBD2 covers 8 bases. J gave up 12 bases and V 2 bases, and 7 bases lay outside the gene matches. In germline, CDR1 is MNHEY, CDR2 SMNVEV (reference sequence). CDR3 length: 13 amino acids. The CDR3 nucleotides are TGTGCCAGCAGTTTACCCCTTAGCGGGGAACAGTATTTT. It yields the protein CASSLPLSGEQYF.

The rearrangement links TRBV19 to TRBJ2-7; TRBD1 matches at 9 bases. Per the germline V gene, CDR1 is LNHDA and CDR2 is SQIVND (reference sequence). The CDR3 totals 15 residues. The V gene end was trimmed by 7 bases and the J gene end by 2 bases; junction bases not matched to a gene: 9. CDR3 nucleotide sequence: TGTGCCAGTACCACTACGGGGACAGGGCCCTACGAGCAGTACTTC. Translating gives CASTTTGTGPYEQYF.

V usage is TRBV11-2 and J usage is TRBJ1-1; tentatively, D is TRBD1 (6 bases). V was trimmed by 1 base and J by 7 bases, leaving 16 bases between them. Germline V gene data show CDR1 as SGHAT and CDR2 as FQNNGV. The CDR3 sequence is 15 residues long. This CDR3 reads CASSLGGFGQSEAFF. The CDR3 DNA sequence: TGTGCCAGCAGCTTAGGTGGTTTTGGACAGAGTGAAGCTTTCTTT.

This clone was picked up a small number of times. The chain employs TRBV5-4 and TRBJ1-4; TRBD1 matches 9 bases. Unmatched junction bases numbered 3, after V lost 1 base and J lost 5 bases. Germline lookup yields CDR1 SGHNT and CDR2 YYREEE (reference sequence). There are 15 residues in the CDR3. CDR3 loop: CASSLSGTGNEKLFF. CDR3 nucleotide sequence: TGTGCCAGCAGCTTGAGTGGGACAGGGAATGAAAAACTGTTTTTT.

The CDR3 is CASSLGQVNTEAFF. The CDR3 region has the DNA TGTGCCAGCAGCTTGGGGCAGGTGAACACTGAAGCTTTCTTT. V is TRBV7-3 and J is TRBJ1-1; D is perhaps TRBD1 (5 bases). Trimming pared 3 bases from V and 0 bases from J, leaving 8 bases between. Germline V lookup: CDR1 SGHTA, CDR2 FQGTGA. This CDR3 is built from 14 residues.

J is TRBJ1-2 and V is TRBV7-8; no definite D call. The V and J ends lost 1 base and 5 bases respectively, with 8 bases between them. This CDR3 comprises 13 residues. Germline assignment: CDR1 SGHVS and CDR2 FQNEAQ. CDR3 in amino acids: CASSLEASYGYTF. DNA of the CDR3: TGTGCCAGCAGCTTAGAAGCAAGTTATGGCTACACCTTC.

This clone was seen a single time. This rearrangement joins TRBV20-1 to TRBJ1-2; the D is unclear. The CDR3 runs to 10 residues. CDR1 and CDR2 (germline): DFQATT, SNEGSKA (reference sequence). The germline V and J ends were trimmed by 5 bases and 1 base, with 2 bases remaining between them. This CDR3 is CSARNYGYTF. As DNA, the CDR3 is TGCAGTGCTCGTAACTATGGCTACACCTTC.

The chain uses TRBV5-1 and TRBJ1-1; the match to TRBD1 covers 9 bases. Germline CDR1 reads SGHRS; CDR2 reads YFSETQ. CDR3 size: 15 residues. With 0 bases clipped from V and 10 bases from J, the junction kept 10 bases outside the gene matches. The CDR3 DNA follows: TGCGCCAGCAGCTTGGCGGTGGGGGGGACAGGGACAGCTTTCTTT. Residues: CASSLAVGGTGTAFF.

The V gene is TRBV7-2, the J gene TRBJ2-7, with D unresolved. The V gene lost 5 bases and the J gene lost 5 bases, with 10 bases spanning the gap. The germline gives CDR1 SGHTA, CDR2 FQGNSA. The CDR3 runs to 12 residues. The CDR3 is CASSQPGNEQYF. CDR3 nucleotides: TGTGCCAGCAGCCAGCCAGGTAACGAGCAGTACTTC. Full variable domain (missing parts from reference TRBV7-2 and TRBJ2-7): GAGVSQSPSNKVTEKGKDVELRCDPISGHTALYWYRQSLGQGLEFLIYFQGNSAPDKSGLPSDRFSAERTGGSVSTLTIQRTQQEDSAVYLCASSQPGNEQYFGPGTRLTVT.

The genes are TRBV10-3 and TRBJ2-3, with 16 bases lining up with TRBD2. The length of the CDR3 is 15 residues. V was clipped by 11 bases and J by 4 bases; unmatched bases: 6. CDR1 is ENHRY, CDR2 SYGVKD, per germline. The CDR3 loop is CAGSGTSGGADTQYF. The CDR3 nucleotides read TGTGCCGGATCAGGGACTAGCGGGGGGGCAGATACGCAGTATTTT.

The rearrangement joins TRBV29-1 to TRBJ1-1; weak D call: TRBD1 (6 bases). The ends were cut back, 7 bases at V and 5 bases at J, with 20 bases in the middle. Germline assignment: CDR1 SQVTM and CDR2 ANQGSEA. The CDR3 has 14 amino acids. This CDR3 is CSAERGGAWTEAFF. The CDR3 bases are TGCAGCGCCGAGAGGGGGGGGGCGTGGACTGAAGCTTTCTTT.

This clone was found a few times. The chain couples TRBV28 to TRBJ2-3; possibly TRBD1 for D (5 bases). V lost 8 bases and J 0 bases, leaving 18 bases between the germline ends. There are 16 residues in the CDR3. CDR1 is MDHEN, CDR2 SYDVKM, per germline. CDR3 region: CASRISGSTSTDTQYF. The CDR3 DNA is TGTGCCAGCCGAATTTCAGGGTCTACTAGCACAGATACGCAGTATTTT.